The entry below gives a single T cell receptor beta chain sequence along with its context. There is no known antigen for this receptor. Instrument on record: Illumina HiSeq 2500. The recombined TCRbeta locus was amplified by a previously published PCR protocol to build sequencing libraries. The authors' pipeline ran thus. Reads whose average quality score was below 30 were removed, and the reads that remained were processed with IMSEQ. Clonotypes were defined by Vbeta gene, Jbeta gene and CDR3 amino acid sequence. To quantify how much the repertoires of different populations overlapped, the Morisita-Horn index was computed on the top 100 expanded clones. Clonal diversity was assessed with Rényi diversity profiles calculated on the top 100 expanded clones. TCRdb reprocessed the reads, so every CDR3 protein sequence counts as one entry and DNA is not shown. Clone size and V and J calls follow TCRdb, not the original study. This specimen's table enumerates more than 2,500 distinct CDR3 sequences. The ten largest clones take up 3.2% of the sample.

Five KLR/GPR56-defined CD4+ populations were enriched by fluorescence-activated cell sorting before TCRbeta sequencing. To test a linear memory differentiation pathway, the researchers sequenced TCRbeta repertoires from five CD4+ T-cell subsets that were defined by expression of KLRB1, KLRG1, GPR56 and KLRF1. TCR-sequenced cells came from peripheral blood of healthy control individuals, reported as five donors in the TCRbeta analysis figure. Heparinized peripheral blood was collected and all samples were processed within one hour of retrieval. To isolate peripheral blood mononuclear cells, blood was diluted 1:2 in PBS and put through Biocoll density gradient centrifugation at room temperature. CD4+ T cells were enriched from freshly isolated PBMCs by magnetic sorting with anti-CD4 MicroBeads before flow sorting. A BD FACSAria II was used to sort CD4+ T cells, enriched from the PBMCs of healthy donors, according to marker expression. Surface staining used anti-KLRB1 clone 191B8, anti-KLRF1 clone 4A4.D10 and anti-KLRG1 clone REA261 antibodies from Miltenyi Biotec.

From its cysteine to its phenylalanine, the CDR3 spans 12 amino acids. The coding DNA is unavailable. From a lookup of the germline V gene (reference sequence), CDR1 and CDR2 are SEHNR and FQNEAQ. This sample is drawn from a study of GPR56 and killer-like receptors on CD4 memory cells (dated by TCRdb to between 2018 and 2020). About the study as a whole: According to the study's proposal, human CD4+ memory T-cell differentiation and cytokine production potential are marked by the progressive acquisition of KLRB1, KLRG1, GPR56 and then KLRF1. The healthy blood donors were described in the study as age-matched to the liver disease patients, whose median age was approximately 70 years. Study-wide conclusions, independent of this receptor: TCR repertoire overlap was especially strong between late populations 4 and 5, and population 3 also partly overlapped. Rather than full repertoires, the diversity and similarity analyses used only the 100 most expanded clones in each population. The clones that dominated late populations 4 and 5 were also present in early populations 1 and 2, and the authors interpreted this finding as evidence for linear differentiation. Low clonal frequency was observed in the marker-negative population, and a progressive increase in clonal frequency, with a corresponding decrease in TCRbeta diversity, was observed along the proposed pathway.

Rearrangement joined TRBV7-9 to TRBJ2-7. This clonotype was obtained from a human donor in good health. Sequencing used memory CD4+ T cells from blood. The CDR3 protein sequence reads: CASSLVGKEQYF.